These T cell receptor beta chains were read from a single sample in a study of blood T cell repertoires in COVID-19. The protocol was immunoSEQ multiplex PCR, while the TCRdb copy is restricted to in-frame clones and leaves out a portion. This sample has roughly 150,000 clones, with around 81% found just once. Sample: peripheral blood. These receptors were obtained from a human donor in a cohort sampled during active COVID-19. Each CDR3 is given with its conserved first and last residue. D genes are given only for firm matches. A row's size may be missing; if present it is once, few, many or a size class.

size: -
V: TRBV19
D: TRBD1
J: TRBJ1-1
CDR3: CASTTMTGGTMNTEAFF
DNA: TGTGCCAGTACGACTATGACAGGGGGGACTATGAACACTGAAGCTTTCTTT

size: -
V: TRBV3-1/TRBV3-2
D: -
J: TRBJ2-5
CDR3: CASSQRTDSPAETQYF
DNA: TGTGCCAGCAGCCAGCGAACCGACAGCCCCGCAGAGACCCAGTACTTC

size: -
V: TRBV3-1/TRBV3-2
D: TRBD2
J: TRBJ2-1
CDR3: CASSQVPGGKYNEQFF
DNA: TGTGCCAGCAGCCAAGTACCGGGGGGGAAATACAATGAGCAGTTCTTC

size: -
V: TRBV5-6
D: -
J: TRBJ1-3
CDR3: CASSLQGGTGNTIYF
DNA: TGTGCCAGCAGCTTGCAGGGTGGTACTGGAAACACCATATATTTT

size: once
V: TRBV5-4
D: -
J: TRBJ1-2
CDR3: CASSSEVPGRDYGYTF
DNA: TGTGCCAGCAGCTCGGAGGTTCCGGGAAGGGACTATGGCTACACCTTC

size: few
V: TRBV19
D: TRBD1
J: TRBJ1-1
CDR3: CASTIGTGEAFF
DNA: TGTGCCAGTACCATAGGGACAGGTGAAGCTTTCTTT

size: -
V: TRBV4-1
D: -
J: TRBJ1-5
CDR3: CASSPTQVSNQPQHF
DNA: TGCGCCAGCAGCCCGACACAAGTTAGCAATCAGCCCCAGCATTTT

size: once
V: TRBV12-3/TRBV12-4
D: -
J: TRBJ2-7
CDR3: CASSLNLPGEQYF
DNA: TGTGCCAGCAGTTTAAACCTCCCCGGGGAGCAGTACTTC

size: -
V: TRBV19
D: -
J: TRBJ2-3
CDR3: CASSIDRMGTPPRDTQYF
DNA: TGTGCCAGTAGTATAGACCGCATGGGGACTCCCCCACGGGATACGCAGTATTTT

size: few
V: TRBV7-3
D: TRBD2
J: TRBJ2-1
CDR3: CASSLAGISGNEQFF
DNA: TGTGCCAGCAGCCTAGCGGGGATATCGGGGAATGAGCAGTTCTTC

size: -
V: TRBV4-2
D: -
J: TRBJ1-5
CDR3: CASSQNLGQTNQPQHF
DNA: TGTGCCAGCAGCCAAAACCTTGGACAGACAAATCAGCCCCAGCATTTT

size: once
V: TRBV7-7
D: -
J: TRBJ2-6
CDR3: CASSPQISGANVLTF
DNA: TGTGCCAGCAGCCCCCAGATCTCTGGGGCCAACGTCCTGACTTTC

size: -
V: TRBV19
D: -
J: TRBJ2-3
CDR3: CASSIPGSSTDTQYF
DNA: TGTGCCAGTAGTATACCCGGGAGCTCCACAGATACGCAGTATTTT

size: -
V: TRBV6-4
D: -
J: TRBJ1-1
CDR3: CASSEQPGTEAFF
DNA: TGTGCCAGCAGTGAACAACCGGGGACTGAAGCTTTCTTT